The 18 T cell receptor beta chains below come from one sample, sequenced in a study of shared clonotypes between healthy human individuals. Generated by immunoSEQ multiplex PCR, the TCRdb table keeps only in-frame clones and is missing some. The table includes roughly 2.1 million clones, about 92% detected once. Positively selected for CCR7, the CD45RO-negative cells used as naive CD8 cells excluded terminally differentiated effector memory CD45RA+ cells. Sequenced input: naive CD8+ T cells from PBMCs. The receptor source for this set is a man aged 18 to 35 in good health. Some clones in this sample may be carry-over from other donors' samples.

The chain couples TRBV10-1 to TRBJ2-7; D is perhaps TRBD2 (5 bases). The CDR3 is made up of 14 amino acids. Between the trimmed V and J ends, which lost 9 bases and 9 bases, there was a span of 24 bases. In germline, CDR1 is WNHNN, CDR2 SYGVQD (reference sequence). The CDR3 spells CASSDMRDGESQYF. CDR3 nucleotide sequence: TGCGCCAGTTCCGACATGAGGGATGGAGAGTCGCAGTACTTC.

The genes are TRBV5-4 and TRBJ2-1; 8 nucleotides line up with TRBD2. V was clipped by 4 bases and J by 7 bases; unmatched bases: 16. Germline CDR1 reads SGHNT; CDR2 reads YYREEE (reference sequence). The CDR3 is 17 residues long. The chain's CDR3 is CASSLKDLAGLINEQFF. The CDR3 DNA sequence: TGTGCCAGCAGCCTCAAAGATTTAGCGGGACTAATAAATGAGCAGTTCTTC.

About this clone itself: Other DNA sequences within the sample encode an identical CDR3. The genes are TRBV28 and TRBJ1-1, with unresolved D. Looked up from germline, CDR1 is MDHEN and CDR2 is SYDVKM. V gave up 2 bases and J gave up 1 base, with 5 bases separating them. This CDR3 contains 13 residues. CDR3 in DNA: TGTGCCAGCAGTTTAAGTTGGAACACTGAAGCTTTCTTT. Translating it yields CASSLSWNTEAFF.

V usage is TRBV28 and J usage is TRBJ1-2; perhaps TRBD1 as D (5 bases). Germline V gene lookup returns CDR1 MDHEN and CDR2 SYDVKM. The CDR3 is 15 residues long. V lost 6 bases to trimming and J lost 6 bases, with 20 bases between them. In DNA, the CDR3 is TGTGCCAGCAGATTAGGGGCTTGGGGCTACGATGGCTACACCTTC. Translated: CASRLGAWGYDGYTF.

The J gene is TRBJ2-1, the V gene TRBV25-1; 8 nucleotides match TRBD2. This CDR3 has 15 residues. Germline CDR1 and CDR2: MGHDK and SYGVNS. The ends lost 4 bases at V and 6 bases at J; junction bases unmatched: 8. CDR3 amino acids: CASSATSAGGNEQFF. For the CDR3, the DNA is TGTGCCAGCAGTGCCACTTCTGCGGGGGGCAATGAGCAGTTCTTC.

CDR3 DNA sequence: TGTGCCAGCAGTTACGAACAGGGGTTGACAGATACGCAGTATTTT. Amino acid sequence: CASSYEQGLTDTQYF. V is TRBV6-5 and J is TRBJ2-3, with 7 bases aligning to TRBD1. Germline loops: CDR1 MNHEY, CDR2 SVGAGI. After removal of 2 bases from V and 3 bases from J, the junction contained 5 bases not matched to a gene. This CDR3 comprises 15 residues.

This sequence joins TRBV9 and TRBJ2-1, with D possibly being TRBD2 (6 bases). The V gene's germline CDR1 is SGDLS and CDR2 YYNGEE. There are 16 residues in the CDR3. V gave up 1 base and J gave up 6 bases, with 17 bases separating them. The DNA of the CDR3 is TGTGCCAGCAGCGTAACGGATCGGGAGTCCGGCAATGAGCAGTTCTTC. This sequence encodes CASSVTDRESGNEQFF.

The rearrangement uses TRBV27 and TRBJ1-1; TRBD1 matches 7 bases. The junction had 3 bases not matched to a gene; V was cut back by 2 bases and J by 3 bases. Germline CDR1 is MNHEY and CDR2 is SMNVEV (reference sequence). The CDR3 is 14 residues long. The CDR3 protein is CASSLLGGYTEAFF. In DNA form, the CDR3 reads TGTGCCAGCAGTTTACTAGGGGGCTACACTGAAGCTTTCTTT.

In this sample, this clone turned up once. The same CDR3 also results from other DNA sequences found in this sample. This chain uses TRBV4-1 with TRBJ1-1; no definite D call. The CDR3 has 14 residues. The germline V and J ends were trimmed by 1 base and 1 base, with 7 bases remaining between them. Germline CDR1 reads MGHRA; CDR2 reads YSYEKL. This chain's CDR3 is CASSQVGENTEAFF. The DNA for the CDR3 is TGCGCCAGCAGCCAAGTCGGGGAGAACACTGAAGCTTTCTTT.

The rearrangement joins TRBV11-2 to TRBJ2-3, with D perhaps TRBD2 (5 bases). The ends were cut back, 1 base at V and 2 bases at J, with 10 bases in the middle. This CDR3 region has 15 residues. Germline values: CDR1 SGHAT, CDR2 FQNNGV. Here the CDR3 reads CASSLGAEVTDTQYF. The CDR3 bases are TGTGCCAGCAGCTTAGGGGCGGAGGTCACAGATACGCAGTATTTT.

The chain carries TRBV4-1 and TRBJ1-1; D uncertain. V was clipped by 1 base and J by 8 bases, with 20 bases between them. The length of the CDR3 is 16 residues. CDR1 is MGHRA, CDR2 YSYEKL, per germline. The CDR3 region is CASSQGTTVQKIEAFF. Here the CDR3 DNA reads TGCGCCAGCAGCCAAGGAACGACCGTTCAAAAGATAGAAGCTTTCTTT.

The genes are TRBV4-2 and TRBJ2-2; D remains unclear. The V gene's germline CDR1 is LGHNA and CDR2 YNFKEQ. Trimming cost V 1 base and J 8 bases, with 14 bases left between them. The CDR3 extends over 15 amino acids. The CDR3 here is CASSQAPAGVGELFF. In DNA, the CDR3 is TGTGCCAGCAGCCAAGCGCCGGCAGGTGTTGGGGAGCTGTTTTTT.

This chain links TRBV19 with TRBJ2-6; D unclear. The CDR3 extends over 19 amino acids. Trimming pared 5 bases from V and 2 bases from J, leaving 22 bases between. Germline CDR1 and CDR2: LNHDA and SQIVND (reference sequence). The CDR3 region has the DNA TGTGCCAGTAGTCCCTTAAGGGAAAATCCTGGCGCTGGGGCCAACGTCCTGACTTTC. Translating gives CASSPLRENPGAGANVLTF.

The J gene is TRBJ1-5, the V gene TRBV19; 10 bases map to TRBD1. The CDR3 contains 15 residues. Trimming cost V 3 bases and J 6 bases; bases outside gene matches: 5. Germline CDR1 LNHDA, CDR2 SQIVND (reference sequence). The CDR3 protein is CASSMGQGISQPQHF. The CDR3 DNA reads TGTGCCAGTAGTATGGGACAGGGGATTTCTCAGCCCCAGCATTTT.

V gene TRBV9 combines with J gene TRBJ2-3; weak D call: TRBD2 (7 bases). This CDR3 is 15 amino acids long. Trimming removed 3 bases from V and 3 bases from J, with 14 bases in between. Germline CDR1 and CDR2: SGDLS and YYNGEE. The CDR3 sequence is CASSEGRGKTDTQYF. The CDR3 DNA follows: TGTGCCAGCAGCGAGGGGAGGGGGAAGACAGATACGCAGTATTTT.

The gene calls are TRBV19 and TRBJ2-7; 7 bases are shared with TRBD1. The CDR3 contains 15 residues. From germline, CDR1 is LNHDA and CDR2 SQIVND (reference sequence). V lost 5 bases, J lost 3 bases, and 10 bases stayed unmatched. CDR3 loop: CASSFVAGGHYEQYF. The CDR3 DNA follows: TGTGCCAGTAGTTTTGTGGCAGGGGGTCACTACGAGCAGTACTTC.

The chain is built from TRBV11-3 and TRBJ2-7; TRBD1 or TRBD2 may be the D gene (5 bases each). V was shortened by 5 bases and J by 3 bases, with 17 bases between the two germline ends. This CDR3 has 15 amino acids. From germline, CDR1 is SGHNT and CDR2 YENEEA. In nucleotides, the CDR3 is TGTGCCAGCAGCGAGGGGCCCCCAGCCCTCTACGAGCAGTACTTC. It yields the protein CASSEGPPALYEQYF.

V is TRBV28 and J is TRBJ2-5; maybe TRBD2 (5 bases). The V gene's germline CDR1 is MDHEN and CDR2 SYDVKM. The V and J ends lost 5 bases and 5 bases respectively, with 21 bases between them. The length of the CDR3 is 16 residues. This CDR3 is CASSHPPMGVRETQYF. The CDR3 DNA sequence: TGTGCCAGCAGTCACCCTCCGATGGGAGTCCGGGAGACCCAGTACTTC.